A single sample gave rise to the 2 T cell receptor beta chains below, sequenced in a study of OX40 agonist ivuxolimab in advanced cancers. Profiled with immunoSEQ multiplex PCR; TCRdb holds only in-frame clones, not every one. The sample lists 80,000 to 100,000 clones, around 87% occurring once. Specimen: CD4+ or CD8+ T cells sorted from blood, collected in a trial of the OX40 agonist ivuxolimab. All receptors come from an adult with an advanced solid tumor such as melanoma, head and neck, liver or kidney cancer.

This clone has just one count. J is TRBJ2-3 and V is TRBV6-5, with D perhaps matching TRBD2 (6 bases). CDR3 size: 16 residues. The ends were cut back, 0 bases at V and 0 bases at J, with 10 bases in the middle. CDR1 MNHEY and CDR2 SVGAGI come from the germline V gene. This CDR3 reads CASSYSAGRSTDTQYF. DNA for the CDR3: TGTGCCAGCAGTTACTCGGCGGGGCGTAGCACAGATACGCAGTATTTT.

This chain connects TRBV11-3 to TRBJ2-7; 9 bases are shared with TRBD1. This CDR3 has 15 residues. The V gene end was trimmed by 5 bases and the J gene end by 5 bases; junction bases not matched to a gene: 10. Germline CDR1 is SGHNT and CDR2 is YENEEA. CDR3 nucleotides: TGTGCCAGCAGCGCTCCCCGGGACAGGGATAACGAGCAGTACTTC. Protein sequence: CASSAPRDRDNEQYF.